These 10 T cell receptor beta chains originate from one sample sequenced in a study of blood T cell repertoires in COVID-19. Using immunoSEQ multiplex PCR, the repertoire was profiled, and TCRdb retains in-frame clones only, with some absent. The sample yields 250,000 or so clones, approximately 86% seen once. The sequenced material came from peripheral blood. The receptors shown here come from a woman in her sixties or seventies with active or convalescent COVID-19.

The V call is TRBV6-5, the J call TRBJ2-3; D is possibly TRBD1 (6 bases). V was trimmed by 6 bases and J by 2 bases, leaving 12 bases between them. The CDR3 totals 14 residues. The V gene's germline CDR1 is MNHEY and CDR2 SVGAGI. This CDR3 is CASSDEGVTDTQYF. The CDR3 bases are TGTGCCAGCAGCGACGAGGGGGTCACAGATACGCAGTATTTT.

V is TRBV13 and J is TRBJ1-2; D possibly corresponds to TRBD1 (5 bases). Trimming took off 2 bases at V and 1 base at J, with 5 bases between the two ends. Germline V gene lookup returns CDR1 PRHDT and CDR2 FYEKMQ (reference sequence). The CDR3 spans 13 residues. In DNA, the CDR3 is TGTGCCAGCAGCTTAAGGGGTAACTATGGCTACACCTTC. It is translated as CASSLRGNYGYTF. The variable domain in full, with the rest retrieved from reference TRBV13 and TRBJ1-2, is AAGVIQSPRHLIKEKRETATLKCYPIPRHDTVYWYQQGPGQDPQFLISFYEKMQSDKGSIPDRFSAQQFSDYHSELNMSSLELGDSALYFCASSLRGNYGYTFGSGTRLTVV.

This rearrangement joins TRBV27 to TRBJ1-2; D is unclear. The ends were cut back, 1 base at V and 6 bases at J, with 12 bases in the middle. The germline V gene has CDR1 MNHEY and CDR2 SMNVEV (reference sequence). The CDR3 sequence is 14 residues long. In nucleotides, the CDR3 is TGTGCCAGCAGTTTATTGTCGCAGGTTGATGGCTACACCTTC. Translating gives CASSLLSQVDGYTF.

The chain links TRBV7-8 to TRBJ2-7; perhaps TRBD2 as D (7 bases). V lost 2 bases and J lost 2, with 13 bases in between. The CDR3 is 15 amino acids. The germline V gene encodes CDR1 SGHVS and CDR2 FQNEAQ. The CDR3 nucleotides are TGTGCCAGCAGCTTAAGGACGGGGGGCCCCTACGAGCAGTACTTC. Protein: CASSLRTGGPYEQYF.

The chain combines TRBV23-1 with TRBJ1-4; the D is unclear. TRBV23-1 is an ORF; its function is uncertain. The CDR3 runs to 12 residues. Between the trimmed V and J ends, which lost 0 bases and 10 bases, there was a span of 6 bases. CDR3: CASSQSVGKLFF. The CDR3 DNA reads TGCGCCAGCAGTCAATCGGTCGGAAAACTGTTTTTT.

This sequence joins TRBV7-8 and TRBJ1-5; 8 nucleotides agree with TRBD1. Per germline, CDR1 SGHVS and CDR2 FQNEAQ. J gave up 1 base and V 5 bases, and 13 bases lay outside the gene matches. This CDR3 spans 18 amino acids. CDR3 sequence: CASSNEPRGRISNQPQHF. The CDR3 coding sequence is TGTGCCAGCAGCAACGAACCCAGGGGGCGGATAAGCAATCAGCCCCAGCATTTT.

The chain employs TRBV6-5 and TRBJ1-4; no clear D. Looked up from germline, CDR1 is MNHEY and CDR2 is SVGAGI. The CDR3 consists of 14 residues. V was clipped by 9 bases and J by 4 bases, with 15 bases between them. CDR3: CASAVTSLNEKLFF. The CDR3 coding sequence is TGTGCCAGTGCTGTCACGAGCCTTAATGAAAAACTGTTTTTT.

The chain couples TRBV11-3 to TRBJ1-1; 7 nucleotides agree with TRBD1. Germline CDR1 is SGHNT and CDR2 is YENEEA. Trimming cost V 5 bases and J 5 bases; bases outside gene matches: 11. This CDR3 is 15 amino acids long. The CDR3 coding sequence is TGTGCCAGCAGCCAGGGGCTTTCCAGGGGGACTGAAGCTTTCTTT. Translating it yields CASSQGLSRGTEAFF.

J is TRBJ1-2 and V is TRBV4-3; D not certain. V lost 2 bases and J lost 8, with 12 bases in between. The CDR3 contains 13 residues. Germline V gene lookup returns CDR1 LGHNA and CDR2 YSLEER. CDR3 region: CASSQTDLRGYTF. CDR3 coding DNA: TGCGCCAGCAGCCAAACCGACTTACGGGGCTACACCTTC.

The chain joins TRBV3-1 (or the pseudogene TRBV3-2) to TRBJ2-5; 9 positions match TRBD2. CDR1 is LGHDT, CDR2 YNNKEL, per germline (reference sequence). The CDR3 is 15 amino acids. The V gene end was trimmed by 1 base and the J gene end by 5 bases; junction bases not matched to a gene: 5. CDR3 loop: CASSQGAGGQETQYF. CDR3 DNA sequence: TGTGCCAGCAGCCAAGGGGCGGGGGGGCAGGAGACCCAGTACTTC.